These 9 T cell receptor beta chains were all obtained from the same sample, sequenced in a study of beta chain features in type 1 diabetes. Expressed TCRB transcripts were sequenced because the entire RNA isolate underwent reverse transcription. The assay was immunoSEQ multiplex PCR, and TCRdb's table has in-frame clones only and misses some. This sample has 400,000 to 550,000 clones, with over 9.5% found just once. The sample taken for sequencing was naive CD4+ T cells from blood. The origin of the receptors is a woman between 18 and 29 years old in good health.

The gene calls are TRBV7-7 and TRBJ2-3; D remains unclear. The V gene lost 1 base and the J gene lost 2 bases, with 10 bases spanning the gap. Germline assignment: CDR1 SSHAT and CDR2 FNYEAQ (reference sequence). The CDR3 contains 15 residues. CDR3 protein: CASSLGLRNTDTQYF. CDR3 in DNA: TGTGCCAGCAGCTTAGGTCTTCGGAACACAGATACGCAGTATTTT.

This clone was seen only a few times. The genes are TRBV11-3 and TRBJ1-1; D remains ambiguous. Germline-derived CDR1 and CDR2 are SGHNT and YENEEA. The CDR3 spans 12 residues. V dropped 8 bases and J dropped 4 bases, with 11 bases sitting between them. As DNA, the CDR3 is TGTGCCAGCCGCGGGAAGAGCACTGAAGCTTTCTTT. It yields the protein CASRGKSTEAFF.

In its sample, this clone was seen a few times. The V and J genes are TRBV6-7 and TRBJ1-2; D call uncertain. TRBV6-7 falls under the ORF class, with uncertain function. Trimming removed 6 bases at V and 2 bases at J, with 4 bases between. CDR3 length: 11 residues. The CDR3 DNA reads as TGTGCCAGCAGCTTAAACTATGGCTACACCTTC. Its protein product is CASSLNYGYTF.

V gene TRBV7-9 combines with J gene TRBJ2-5; 9 bases map to TRBD2. There are 16 residues in the CDR3. The junction had 12 bases not matched to a gene; V was cut back by 5 bases and J by 5 bases. Germline CDR1 is SEHNR and CDR2 is FQNEAQ (reference sequence). CDR3 residues: CASSPPPQRGDETQYF. The CDR3 coding sequence is TGTGCCAGCAGCCCACCACCCCAGCGGGGGGACGAGACCCAGTACTTC.

This clone was seen only once. The CDR3 sequence is CASSYGTTPRDSQETQYF. In DNA, the CDR3 is TGTGCCAGCAGCTACGGCACTACACCTCGGGACAGCCAAGAGACCCAGTACTTC. The chain is built from TRBV5-6 and TRBJ2-5, with 7 bases identical to TRBD1. CDR1 and CDR2 from the germline V gene are SGHDT and YYEEEE. Trimming at V came to 3 bases and at J to 1 base, leaving 15 bases not matched to a gene. This CDR3 has 18 amino acids.

Only a few counts were recorded for this clone. The V and J genes are TRBV5-4 and TRBJ2-2; 7 bases line up with TRBD1. The V gene end was trimmed by 4 bases and the J gene end by 0 bases; junction bases not matched to a gene: 6. Germline V gene data show CDR1 as SGHNT and CDR2 as YYREEE (reference sequence). CDR3 size: 16 residues. The CDR3, as DNA: TGTGCCAGCAGCACACGGGACAGAGCGAACACCGGGGAGCTGTTTTTT. It translates to CASSTRDRANTGELFF.

The V call is TRBV2, the J call TRBJ2-5, with no clear D. The length of the CDR3 is 13 residues. V gave up 4 bases and J gave up 5 bases, with 11 bases separating them. CDR1 is SNHLY, CDR2 FYNNEI, per germline. DNA for the CDR3: TGTGCCAGCAGTGTGGGTCGCCTGGAGACCCAGTACTTC. Amino acid sequence: CASSVGRLETQYF. Using reference TRBV2 and TRBJ2-5 for the parts outside the CDR3, the full variable domain is EPEVTQTPSHQVTQMGQEVILRCVPISNHLYFYWYRQILGQKVEFLVSFYNNEISEKSEIFDDQFSVERPDGSNFTLKIRSTKLEDSAMYFCASSVGRLETQYFGPGTRLLVL.

This clone was seen more than once but under ten times. The rearrangement uses TRBV25-1 and TRBJ2-2; D unresolved. Per germline, CDR1 MGHDK and CDR2 SYGVNS. CDR3 length: 11 residues. V gave up 3 bases and J gave up 5 bases, with 1 base separating them. Here the CDR3 reads CASSETGELFF. CDR3 nucleotides: TGTGCCAGCAGTGAGACCGGGGAGCTGTTTTTT.

This clone was observed a handful of times. The V and J genes are TRBV9 and TRBJ2-7, with TRBD1 identical over 9 bases. There are 15 residues in the CDR3. Looked up from germline, CDR1 is SGDLS and CDR2 is YYNGEE. V was clipped by 0 bases and J by 5 bases; unmatched bases: 6. CDR3 DNA sequence: TGTGCCAGCAGCGTAGGAGTAAGGGACAGGGACGAGCAGTACTTC. Residues: CASSVGVRDRDEQYF.